The 13 T cell receptor beta chains listed next were all sequenced from one sample in a study of shared clonotypes between healthy human individuals. Sequenced by immunoSEQ multiplex PCR; TCRdb stores in-frame clones only, minus some. The data contain 100,000 to 130,000 clones, roughly two thirds of them singletons. Sequencing input: memory CD8+ T cells sorted from blood. Documented subset: CD45RO+ cells pooled with CCR7-negative TemRA cells. The receptors shown here come from a woman in her twenties or thirties in good health.

V gene TRBV7-9 combines with J gene TRBJ2-1, with no clear D. Looked up from germline, CDR1 is SEHNR and CDR2 is FQNEAQ (reference sequence). CDR3 length: 13 amino acids. V gave up 3 bases and J gave up 4 bases, with 7 bases separating them. The CDR3 DNA reads as TGTGCCAGCAGCTTGGAGTCTTACAATGAGCAGTTCTTC. Its translation: CASSLESYNEQFF.

In its sample, this clone was seen once. The chain recombines TRBV5-4 with TRBJ1-1; D remains ambiguous. CDR1 and CDR2 from the germline V gene are SGHNT and YYREEE (reference sequence). With 1 base removed from V and 8 bases from J, the gap between germline ends came to 6 bases. CDR3 length equals 11 residues. The CDR3 DNA reads TGTGCCAGCAGCTTGAACGCCGAAGCTTTCTTT. This translates into CASSLNAEAFF.

The chain has TRBV27 and TRBJ1-5; 10 positions agree with TRBD1. Trimming cost V 7 bases and J 4 bases; bases outside gene matches: 4. The CDR3 is 14 residues long. CDR1 MNHEY and CDR2 SMNVEV come from the germline V gene (reference sequence). DNA of the CDR3: TGTGCCAGCAAGACAGGGGGCTCTAATCAGCCCCAGCATTTT. Translation: CASKTGGSNQPQHF.

This clone was seen only a few times. V usage is TRBV19 and J usage is TRBJ2-7; D possibly corresponds to TRBD2 (5 bases). Trimming removed 8 bases at V and 6 bases at J, with 17 bases between. This CDR3 has 13 amino acids. Germline V gene data show CDR1 as LNHDA and CDR2 as SQIVND (reference sequence). CDR3 bases: TGTGCCAGTTCCGGTCGCTCTAGCTCCGAGCAGTACTTC. Its protein is CASSGRSSSEQYF.

V and J are TRBV5-1 and TRBJ1-2; unclear D gene. Germline CDR1 SGHRS, CDR2 YFSETQ. The CDR3 is 15 residues long. V gave up 6 bases and J gave up 4 bases, with 19 bases separating them. The CDR3 DNA sequence: TGCGCCAGCATCCCGGCGGTGCGGGCCCCCTATGGCTACACCTTC. Amino acids: CASIPAVRAPYGYTF.

V gene TRBV6-4 combines with J gene TRBJ2-7; weak D call: TRBD2 (6 bases). This CDR3 is 17 amino acids long. In germline, CDR1 is MRHNA, CDR2 SNTAGT. V dropped 0 bases and J dropped 3 bases, with 18 bases sitting between them. The CDR3 DNA sequence: TGTGCCAGCAGTGACTCGGGGCCCCTAGGAGGGGACTACGAGCAGTACTTC. Residues: CASSDSGPLGGDYEQYF.

The chain couples TRBV25-1 to TRBJ2-2, with 7 bases aligning to TRBD2. Unmatched junction bases numbered 7, after V lost 1 base and J lost 5 bases. This CDR3 has 16 residues. Germline assignment: CDR1 MGHDK and CDR2 SYGVNS. The CDR3 bases are TGTGCCAGCAGTGAATCCCAGCGGGAAGGTACCGGGGAGCTGTTTTTT. Its translation: CASSESQREGTGELFF. The whole variable domain, filled in from reference TRBV25-1 and TRBJ2-2, reads EADIYQTPRYLVIGTGKKITLECSQTMGHDKMYWYQQDPGMELHLIHYSYGVNSTEKGDLSSESTVSRIRTEHFPLTLESARPSHTSQYLCASSESQREGTGELFFGEGSRLTVL.

The chain recombines TRBV4-1 with TRBJ2-5, with 10 bases lining up with TRBD2. The assigned J gene may be wrong: the sequence end matches TRBJ2-7 better. The CDR3 length is 15 residues. Germline V gene data show CDR1 as MGHRA and CDR2 as YSYEKL. The CDR3 sequence is CASSQVSGRPYEQYF. The CDR3, as DNA: TGCGCCAGCAGCCAAGTTAGCGGGAGGCCCTACGAGCAGTACTTC.

This clone showed up just a few times. J is TRBJ1-5 and V is TRBV30; D possibly corresponds to TRBD1 (5 bases). The germline CDR1 and CDR2 sequences are GTSNPN and SVGIG (reference sequence). This CDR3 is 13 amino acids long. Trimming cost V 2 bases and J 6 bases, with 11 bases left between them. The CDR3 sequence: CAWSKDKTQPQHF. The CDR3 DNA sequence: TGTGCCTGGAGTAAGGACAAGACTCAGCCCCAGCATTTT.

Here the CDR3 reads CASSTTQRGSYNEQFF. The CDR3, as DNA: TGTGCCAGCAGCACGACCCAGCGGGGCTCCTACAATGAGCAGTTCTTC. The chain uses TRBV9 and TRBJ2-1, with 7 bases identical to TRBD2. J lost 0 bases, V lost 4 bases, and 7 bases had no gene match. The germline V gene encodes CDR1 SGDLS and CDR2 YYNGEE. The CDR3 extends over 16 amino acids. Complete variable domain (other parts from reference TRBV9 and TRBJ2-1): DSGVTQTPKHLITATGQRVTLRCSPRSGDLSVYWYQQSLDQGLQFLIQYYNGEERAKGNILERFSAQQFPDLHSELNLSSLELGDSALYFCASSTTQRGSYNEQFFGPGTRLTVL.

This clone was counted only a few times. This rearrangement joins TRBV11-2 to TRBJ2-7; no firm D call. Germline V gives CDR1 SGHAT, CDR2 FQNNGV. Deletions cut 0 bases from V and 3 bases from J, with 3 bases between. This CDR3 contains 12 residues. Here the CDR3 DNA reads TGTGCCAGCAGCTTAGACGGCTACGAGCAGTACTTC. Protein: CASSLDGYEQYF.

The V gene is TRBV7-6, the J gene TRBJ2-3; 11 nucleotides align to TRBD2. J lost 2 bases, V lost 0 bases, and 7 bases had no gene match. The CDR3 runs to 18 residues. CDR1 is SGHVS, CDR2 FNYEAQ, per germline. The CDR3 loop is CASSLAELAGELTDTQYF. The CDR3 nucleotides read TGTGCCAGCAGCTTAGCGGAACTAGCGGGAGAGCTCACAGATACGCAGTATTTT. The full variable domain, rest sourced from reference TRBV7-6 and TRBJ2-3, is GAGVSQSPRYKVTKRGQDVALRCDPISGHVSLYWYRQALGQGPEFLTYFNYEAQQDKSGLPNDRFSAERPEGSISTLTIQRTEQRDSAMYRCASSLAELAGELTDTQYFGPGTRLTVL.

The chain is built from TRBV20-1 and TRBJ2-3; D ambiguous. Germline V CDR1 and CDR2: DFQATT, SNEGSKA (reference sequence). This CDR3 region has 9 residues. V was shortened by 6 bases and J by 7 bases, with 5 bases between the two germline ends. CDR3: CSAGHTQYF. CDR3 nucleotides: TGCAGTGCAGGCCATACGCAGTATTTT.